This T cell receptor (beta chain) appears in the sequencing data of a study of blood T cell repertoires in COVID-19. Generated by immunoSEQ multiplex PCR, the TCRdb table keeps only in-frame clones and is missing some. Counted here are 280,000 or so clones, roughly 80% occurring once; the ten biggest clones make up around a tenth. Germline CDR1 reads MDHEN; CDR2 reads SYDVKM. Trimming left V 1 base short and J 4 bases short, with 4 bases between. The CDR3 spans 12 residues. The sequencing sample was made of peripheral blood. The rearrangement joins TRBV28 to TRBJ1-2; D unresolved. The receptor comes from a woman in her forties or fifties who had recovered from COVID-19. The CDR3 is CASSLFLYGYTF. The CDR3 DNA reads as TGTGCCAGCAGTTTATTTCTCTATGGCTACACCTTC.